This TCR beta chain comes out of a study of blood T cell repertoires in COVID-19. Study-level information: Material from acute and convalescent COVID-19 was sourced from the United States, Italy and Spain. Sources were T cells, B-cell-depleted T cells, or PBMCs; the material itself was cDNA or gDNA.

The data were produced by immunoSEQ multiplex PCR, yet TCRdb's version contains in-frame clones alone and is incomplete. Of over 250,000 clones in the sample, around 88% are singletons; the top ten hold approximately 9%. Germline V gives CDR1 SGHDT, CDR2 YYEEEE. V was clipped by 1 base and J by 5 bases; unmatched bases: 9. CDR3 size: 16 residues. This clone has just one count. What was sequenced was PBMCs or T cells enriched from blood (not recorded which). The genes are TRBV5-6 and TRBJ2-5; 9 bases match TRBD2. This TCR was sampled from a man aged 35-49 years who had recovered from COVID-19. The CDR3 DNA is TGTGCCAGCAGCTTGCTATTAGGGACTAGCACCGAGACCCAGTACTTC. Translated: CASSLLLGTSTETQYF.